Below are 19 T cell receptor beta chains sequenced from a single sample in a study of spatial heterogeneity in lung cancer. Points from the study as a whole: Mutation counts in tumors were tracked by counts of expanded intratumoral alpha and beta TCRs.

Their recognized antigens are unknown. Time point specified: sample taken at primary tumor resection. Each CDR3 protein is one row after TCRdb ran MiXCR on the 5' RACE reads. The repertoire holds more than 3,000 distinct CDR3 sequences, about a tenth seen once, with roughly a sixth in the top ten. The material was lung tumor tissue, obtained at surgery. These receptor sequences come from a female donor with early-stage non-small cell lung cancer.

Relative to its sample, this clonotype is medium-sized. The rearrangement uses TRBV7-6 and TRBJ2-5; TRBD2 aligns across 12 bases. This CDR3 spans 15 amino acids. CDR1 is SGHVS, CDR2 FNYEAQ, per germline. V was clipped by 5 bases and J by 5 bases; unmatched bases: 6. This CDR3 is CASSPRLAGAETQYF. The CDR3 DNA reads TGTGCCAGCAGCCCGAGACTAGCGGGGGCGGAGACCCAGTACTTC.

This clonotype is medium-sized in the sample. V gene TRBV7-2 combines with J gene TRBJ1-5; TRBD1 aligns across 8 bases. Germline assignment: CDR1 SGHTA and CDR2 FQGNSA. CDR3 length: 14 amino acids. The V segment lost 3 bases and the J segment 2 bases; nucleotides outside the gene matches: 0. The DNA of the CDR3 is TGTGCCAGCAGCTTGGACAGGGGCAATCAGCCCCAGCATTTT. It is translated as CASSLDRGNQPQHF.

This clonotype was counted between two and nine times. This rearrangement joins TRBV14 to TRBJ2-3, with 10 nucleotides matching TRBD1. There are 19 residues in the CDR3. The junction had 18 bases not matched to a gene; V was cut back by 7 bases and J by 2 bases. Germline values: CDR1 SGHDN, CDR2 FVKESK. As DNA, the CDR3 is TGTGCCAGCATCTTTAGGGACAGGGGATCCCCTGGTAACACAGATACGCAGTATTTT. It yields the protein CASIFRDRGSPGNTDTQYF. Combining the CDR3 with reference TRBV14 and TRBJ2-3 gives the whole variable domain EAGVTQFPSHSVIEKGQTVTLRCDPISGHDNLYWYRRVMGKEIKFLLHFVKESKQDESGMPNNRFLAERTGGTYSTLKVQPAELEDSGVYFCASIFRDRGSPGNTDTQYFGPGTRLTVL.

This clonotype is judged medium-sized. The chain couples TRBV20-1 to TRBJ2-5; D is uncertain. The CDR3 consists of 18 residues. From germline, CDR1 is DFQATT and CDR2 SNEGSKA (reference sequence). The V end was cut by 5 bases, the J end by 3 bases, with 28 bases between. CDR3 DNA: TGCAGTGCTCTGGCCTTGCTAATAAAGGGCAGCCGGAAAGAGACCCAGTACTTC. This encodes CSALALLIKGSRKETQYF.

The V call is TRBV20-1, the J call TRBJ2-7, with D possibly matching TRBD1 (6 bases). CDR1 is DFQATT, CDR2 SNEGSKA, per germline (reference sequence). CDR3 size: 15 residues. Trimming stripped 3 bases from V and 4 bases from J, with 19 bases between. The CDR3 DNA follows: TGCAGTGCTAGCGCAGGGGTATCAGGACTGTACGAGCAGTACTTC. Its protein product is CSASAGVSGLYEQYF.

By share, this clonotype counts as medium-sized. The chain's CDR3 is CSARVGNGGYDNEQFF. In DNA form, the CDR3 reads TGCAGTGCTAGAGTGGGTAACGGGGGGTACGACAATGAGCAGTTCTTC. The V gene is TRBV20-1, the J gene TRBJ2-1; 7 nucleotides line up with TRBD2. V was pared by 1 base and J by 5 bases, with 11 bases of the junction left unmatched. The CDR3 consists of 16 residues. Germline assignment: CDR1 DFQATT and CDR2 SNEGSKA (reference sequence).

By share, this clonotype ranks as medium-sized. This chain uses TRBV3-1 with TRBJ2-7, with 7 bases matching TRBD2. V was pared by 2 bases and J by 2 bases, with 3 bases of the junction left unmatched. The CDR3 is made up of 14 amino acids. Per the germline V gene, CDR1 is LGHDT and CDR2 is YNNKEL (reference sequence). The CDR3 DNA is TGTGCCAGCAGCCAACCAGGACTAGCCTACGAGCAGTACTTC. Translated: CASSQPGLAYEQYF.

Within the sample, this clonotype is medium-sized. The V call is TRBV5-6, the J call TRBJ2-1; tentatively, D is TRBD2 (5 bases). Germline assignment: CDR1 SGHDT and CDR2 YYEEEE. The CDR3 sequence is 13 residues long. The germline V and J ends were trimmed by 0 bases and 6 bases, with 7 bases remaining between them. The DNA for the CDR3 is TGTGCCAGCAGCTTGGACGGAGGCAATGAGCAGTTCTTC. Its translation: CASSLDGGNEQFF.

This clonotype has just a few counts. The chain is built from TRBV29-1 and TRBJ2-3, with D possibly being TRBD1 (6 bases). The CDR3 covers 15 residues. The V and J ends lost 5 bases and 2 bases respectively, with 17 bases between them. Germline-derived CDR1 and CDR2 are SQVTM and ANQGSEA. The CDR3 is CSVTLPQGHTDTQYF. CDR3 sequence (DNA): TGCAGCGTTACCTTACCCCAGGGGCACACAGATACGCAGTATTTT.

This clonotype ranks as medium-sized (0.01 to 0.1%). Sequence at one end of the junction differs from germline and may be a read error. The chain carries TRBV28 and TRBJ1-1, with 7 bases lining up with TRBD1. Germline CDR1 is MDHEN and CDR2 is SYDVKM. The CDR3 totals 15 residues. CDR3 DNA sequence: TGTGCCAGCAGCCGCAGAGGGGGCGGGAACACTGAAGCCTTCTTT. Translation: CASSRRGGGNTEAFF.

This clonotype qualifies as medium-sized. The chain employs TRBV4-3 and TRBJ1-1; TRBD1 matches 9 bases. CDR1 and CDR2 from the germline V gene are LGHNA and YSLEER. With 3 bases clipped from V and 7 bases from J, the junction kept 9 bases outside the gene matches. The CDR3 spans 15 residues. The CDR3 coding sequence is TGCGCCAGCAGCCAGCAACAGGGGGCGCAAAATGAAGCTTTCTTT. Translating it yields CASSQQQGAQNEAFF.

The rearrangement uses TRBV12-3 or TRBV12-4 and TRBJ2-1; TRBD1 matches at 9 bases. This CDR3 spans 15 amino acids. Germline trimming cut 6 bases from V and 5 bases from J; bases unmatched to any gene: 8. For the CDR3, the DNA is TGTGCCAGCAGCCATTCCGGGACAGGGAACAATGAGCAGTTCTTC. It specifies CASSHSGTGNNEQFF.

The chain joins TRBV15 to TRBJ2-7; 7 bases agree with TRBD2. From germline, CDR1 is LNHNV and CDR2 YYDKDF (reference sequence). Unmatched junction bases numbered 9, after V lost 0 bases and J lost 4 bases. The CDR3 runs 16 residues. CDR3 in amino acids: CATSRDLATGGYEQYF. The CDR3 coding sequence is TGTGCCACCAGCAGAGACCTGGCGACGGGGGGTTACGAGCAGTACTTC.

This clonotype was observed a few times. For the CDR3, the DNA is TGTGCCAGCAGCTTAGGTCGAGCGGGGGACGGTGAGCAGTTCTTC. It is translated as CASSLGRAGDGEQFF. V usage is TRBV11-2 and J usage is TRBJ2-1, with 8 bases fitting TRBD2. The CDR3 has 15 amino acids. J lost 9 bases, V lost 1 base, and 8 bases had no gene match. In germline, CDR1 is SGHAT, CDR2 FQNNGV.

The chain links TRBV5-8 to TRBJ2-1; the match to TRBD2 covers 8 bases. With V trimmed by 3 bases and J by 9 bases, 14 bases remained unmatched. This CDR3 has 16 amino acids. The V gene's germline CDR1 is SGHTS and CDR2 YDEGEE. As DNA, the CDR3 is TGTGCCAGCAGCTCGAAAGGTGGCGGGGGGCGTGGTGAGCAGTTCTTC. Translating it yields CASSSKGGGGRGEQFF.

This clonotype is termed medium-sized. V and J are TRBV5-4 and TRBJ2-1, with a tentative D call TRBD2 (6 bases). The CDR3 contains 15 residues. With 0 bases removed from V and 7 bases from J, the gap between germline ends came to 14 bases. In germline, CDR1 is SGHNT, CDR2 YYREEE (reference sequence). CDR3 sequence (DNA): TGTGCCAGCAGCTTGGGCGGGACTCACGTAAATGAGCAGTTCTTC. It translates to CASSLGGTHVNEQFF.

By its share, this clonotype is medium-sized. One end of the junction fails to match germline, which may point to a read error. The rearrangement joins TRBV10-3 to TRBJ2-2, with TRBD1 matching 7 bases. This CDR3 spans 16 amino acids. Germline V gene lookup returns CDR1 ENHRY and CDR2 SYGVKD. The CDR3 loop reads CAVSQTGEANTGELFF. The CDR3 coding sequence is TGTGCCGTCAGTCAAACAGGGGAAGCGAACACCGGGGAGCTGTTTTTT.

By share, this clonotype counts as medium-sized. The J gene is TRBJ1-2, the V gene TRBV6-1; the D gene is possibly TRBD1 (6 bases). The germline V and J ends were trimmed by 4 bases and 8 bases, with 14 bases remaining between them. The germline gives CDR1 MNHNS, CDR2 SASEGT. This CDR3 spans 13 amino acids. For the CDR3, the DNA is TGTGCCAGCAGTGCCCCCGACAGGAGCGGCTACACCTTC. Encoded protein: CASSAPDRSGYTF.

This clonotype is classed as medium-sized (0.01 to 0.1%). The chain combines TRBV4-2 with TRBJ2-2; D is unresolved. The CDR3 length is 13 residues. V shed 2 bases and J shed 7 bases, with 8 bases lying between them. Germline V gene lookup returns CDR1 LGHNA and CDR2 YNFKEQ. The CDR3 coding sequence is TGTGCCAGCAGCCAATCGCGCGGCGGGGAGCTGTTTTTT. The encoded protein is CASSQSRGGELFF.